This is a list of T cell receptor beta chains from one sample in a study of blood T cell repertoires in COVID-19. Profiling relied on immunoSEQ multiplex PCR, and the TCRdb table lists in-frame clones only, not all of them. The table lists 55,000 to 85,000 clones, around 84% of them singletons. Input material: peripheral blood. These receptors all stem from a woman aged 70-85 years with acute or convalescent COVID-19. Each CDR3 is given with its conserved first and last residue. The D gene is left open where the match is weak. Where a row states a size, it is once, few, many or the class of an expanded clone; other rows omit it.

TGTGCCAGCAGCCTACAGCCGGGGGGGACAGAAAACTCTGGAAACACCATATATTTT	CASSLQPGGTENSGNTIYF	TRBV3-1/TRBV3-2	TRBJ1-3	-	TRBD1	19
TGTGCCAGCAGCGTAAACCCTCCGGGATCTAGCACAGATACGCAGTATTTT	CASSVNPPGSSTDTQYF	TRBV9	TRBJ2-3	-	-	17
TGTGCCAGCAGTTACGGACAGAGTAATGAAAAACTGTTTTTT	CASSYGQSNEKLFF	TRBV6-6	TRBJ1-4	-	-	14
TGTGCCAGCAGCTCCATCAGGGGGCTCGGGGAAAAACTGTTTTTT	CASSSIRGLGEKLFF	TRBV11-2	TRBJ1-4	-	TRBD1	15
TGCAGTGCTAGTGACTTGCGGGAGTATCCCGGGGAGCTGTTTTTT	CSASDLREYPGELFF	TRBV20-1	TRBJ2-2	-	TRBD2	15
TGTGCCTGGGGGACTAGCGGGTTCAATGAGCAGTTCTTC	CAWGTSGFNEQFF	TRBV30	TRBJ2-1	-	TRBD2	13
TGTGCCAGCAGCCAAGTAGGGGGGAACACTGAAGCTTTCTTT	CASSQVGGNTEAFF	TRBV3-1/TRBV3-2	TRBJ1-1	-	-	14
TGCAGCGCCTCGCTCCTGGCGGCTAGCTCCTACGAGCAGTACTTC	CSASLLAASSYEQYF	TRBV29-1	TRBJ2-7	once	-	15
TGTGCCAGCTCCCCCCGTGGGGCAGGGGGCTACACAGATACGCAGTATTTT	CASSPRGAGGYTDTQYF	TRBV18	TRBJ2-3	-	TRBD1	17
TGTGCCAGCAGTGAACAGGGGGGCTACGAGCAGTACTTC	CASSEQGGYEQYF	TRBV11-2	TRBJ2-7	few	TRBD1	13
TGTGCCAGCAGCGACAGGGGGGGAATCCGCTCACCCCTCCACTTT	CASSDRGGIRSPLHF	TRBV27	TRBJ1-6	-	TRBD1	15
TGTGCCAGCAGTTCAGGACAGACCCGAGGCTACACCTTC	CASSSGQTRGYTF	TRBV28	TRBJ1-2	few	-	13
TGTGCCTGGAGGCGGCGACAGGGTGGCTACGAGCAGTACTTC	CAWRRRQGGYEQYF	TRBV30	TRBJ2-7	-	TRBD1	14
TGTGCCAGCAGTTCAGAAGACAGGGGGCGAGGGGAGCAGTACTTC	CASSSEDRGRGEQYF	TRBV28	TRBJ2-7	-	TRBD1	15